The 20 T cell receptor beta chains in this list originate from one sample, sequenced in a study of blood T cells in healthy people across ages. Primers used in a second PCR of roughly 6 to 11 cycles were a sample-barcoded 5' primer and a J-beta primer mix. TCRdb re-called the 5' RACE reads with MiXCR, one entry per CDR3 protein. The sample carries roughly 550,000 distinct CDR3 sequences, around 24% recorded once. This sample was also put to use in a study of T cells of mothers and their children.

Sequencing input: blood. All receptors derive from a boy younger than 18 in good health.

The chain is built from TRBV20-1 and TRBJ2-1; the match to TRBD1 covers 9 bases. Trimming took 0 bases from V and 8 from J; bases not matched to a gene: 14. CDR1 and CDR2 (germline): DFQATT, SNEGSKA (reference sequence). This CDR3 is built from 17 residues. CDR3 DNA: TGCAGTGCTAGAGATGGAGCCCACAGGGGGCGATTTTATGAGCAGTTCTTC. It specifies CSARDGAHRGRFYEQFF.

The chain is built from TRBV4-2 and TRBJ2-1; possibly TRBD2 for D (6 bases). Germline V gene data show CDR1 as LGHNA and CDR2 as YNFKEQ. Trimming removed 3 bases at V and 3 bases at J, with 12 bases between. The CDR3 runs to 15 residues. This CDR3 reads CASSQDYLSYNEQFF. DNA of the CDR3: TGTGCCAGCAGCCAGGACTACCTAAGCTACAATGAGCAGTTCTTC.

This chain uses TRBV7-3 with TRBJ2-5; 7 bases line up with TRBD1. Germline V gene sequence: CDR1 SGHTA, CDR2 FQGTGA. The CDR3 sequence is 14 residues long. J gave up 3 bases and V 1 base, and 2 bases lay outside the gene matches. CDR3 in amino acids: CASSLSGTEETQYF. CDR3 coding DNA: TGTGCCAGCAGCTTAAGTGGGACAGAAGAGACCCAGTACTTC.

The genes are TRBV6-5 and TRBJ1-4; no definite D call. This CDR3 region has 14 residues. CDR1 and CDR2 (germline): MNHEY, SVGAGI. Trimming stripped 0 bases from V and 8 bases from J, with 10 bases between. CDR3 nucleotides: TGTGCCAGCAGTTACTCTTGGGGTCTGGAAAAACTGTTTTTT. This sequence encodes CASSYSWGLEKLFF.

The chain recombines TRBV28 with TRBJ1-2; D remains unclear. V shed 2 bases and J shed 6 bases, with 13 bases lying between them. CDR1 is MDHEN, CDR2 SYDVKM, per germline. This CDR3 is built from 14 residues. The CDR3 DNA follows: TGTGCCAGCAGTTTAGCCGGGTGGTTCGATGGCTACACCTTC. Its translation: CASSLAGWFDGYTF.

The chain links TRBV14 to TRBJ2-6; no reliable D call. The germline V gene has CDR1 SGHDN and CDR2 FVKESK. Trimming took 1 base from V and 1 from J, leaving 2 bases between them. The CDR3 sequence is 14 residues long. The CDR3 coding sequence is TGTGCCAGCAGCCAAGTGTCTGGGGCCAACGTCCTGACTTTC. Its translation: CASSQVSGANVLTF.

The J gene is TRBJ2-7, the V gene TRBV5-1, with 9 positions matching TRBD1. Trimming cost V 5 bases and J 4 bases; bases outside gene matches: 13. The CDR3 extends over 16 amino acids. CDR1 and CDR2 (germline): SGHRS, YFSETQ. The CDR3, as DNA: TGCGCCAGCAGTCTCAACGTAGGACAGGGGTTTTACGAGCAGTACTTC. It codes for CASSLNVGQGFYEQYF.

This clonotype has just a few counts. CDR3 DNA: TGTGCCAGCAGCCAAGTCGGGACTAGCGGGGCGAGGGGCGAGCAGTACTTC. This codes for CASSQVGTSGARGEQYF. This chain uses TRBV3-1 with TRBJ2-7, with 13 nucleotides matching TRBD2. With 1 base clipped from V and 6 bases from J, the junction kept 9 bases outside the gene matches. From germline, CDR1 is LGHDT and CDR2 YNNKEL (reference sequence). The CDR3 runs to 17 residues.

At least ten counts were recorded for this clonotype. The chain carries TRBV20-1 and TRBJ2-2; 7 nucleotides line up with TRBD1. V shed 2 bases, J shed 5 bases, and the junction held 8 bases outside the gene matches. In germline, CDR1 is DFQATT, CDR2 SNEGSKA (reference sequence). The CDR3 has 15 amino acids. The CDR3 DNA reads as TGCAGTGCTAGAAACAGGGGTGGAAGGACCGGGGAGCTGTTTTTT. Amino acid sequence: CSARNRGGRTGELFF.

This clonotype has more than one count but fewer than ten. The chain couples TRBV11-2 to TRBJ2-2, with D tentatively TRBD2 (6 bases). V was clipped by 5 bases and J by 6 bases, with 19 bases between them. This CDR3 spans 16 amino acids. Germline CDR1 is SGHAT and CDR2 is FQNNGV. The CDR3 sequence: CASSPGGDHYPGELFF. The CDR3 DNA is TGTGCCAGCAGCCCCGGCGGGGACCACTACCCCGGGGAGCTGTTTTTT. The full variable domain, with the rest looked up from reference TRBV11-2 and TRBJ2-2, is EAGVAQSPRYKIIEKRQSVAFWCNPISGHATLYWYQQILGQGPKLLIQFQNNGVVDDSQLPKDRFSAERLKGVDSTLKIQPAKLEDSAVYLCASSPGGDHYPGELFFGEGSRLTVL.

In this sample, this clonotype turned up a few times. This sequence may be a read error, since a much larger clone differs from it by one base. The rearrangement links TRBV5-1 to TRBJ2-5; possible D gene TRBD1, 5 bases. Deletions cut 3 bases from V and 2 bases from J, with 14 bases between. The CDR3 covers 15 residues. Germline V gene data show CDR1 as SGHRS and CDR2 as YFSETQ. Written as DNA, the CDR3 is TGCGCCAGCAGCTCCGGCAGGGTAGGGCAAGAGACCCAGTACTTC. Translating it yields CASSSGRVGQETQYF. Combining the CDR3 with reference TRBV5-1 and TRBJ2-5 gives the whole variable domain KAGVTQTPRYLIKTRGQQVTLSCSPISGHRSVSWYQQTPGQGLQFLFEYFSETQRNKGNFPGRFSGRQFSNSRSEMNVSTLELGDSALYLCASSSGRVGQETQYFGPGTRLLVL.

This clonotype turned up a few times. The CDR3 sequence: CSALERGLGGETQYF. CDR3 nucleotide sequence: TGCAGTGCTCTAGAACGAGGACTAGGGGGGGAGACCCAGTACTTC. The rearrangement joins TRBV20-1 to TRBJ2-5; D perhaps matches TRBD2 (7 bases). CDR3 length: 15 residues. Trimming shortened V by 5 bases and J by 5 bases, and 21 bases separated the two germline ends. Germline V gene data show CDR1 as DFQATT and CDR2 as SNEGSKA (reference sequence).

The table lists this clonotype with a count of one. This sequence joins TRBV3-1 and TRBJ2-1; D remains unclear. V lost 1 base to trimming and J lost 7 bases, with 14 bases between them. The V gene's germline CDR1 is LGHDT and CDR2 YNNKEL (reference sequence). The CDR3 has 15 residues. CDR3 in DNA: TGTGCCAGCAGCCAAGGCCAGACCGGGCGGAATGAGCAGTTCTTC. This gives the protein CASSQGQTGRNEQFF.

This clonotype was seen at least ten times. This chain's CDR3 is CASSQDQREFNEQFF. CDR3 bases: TGCGCCAGCAGCCAAGACCAGCGGGAGTTCAATGAGCAGTTCTTC. This chain connects TRBV4-3 to TRBJ2-1; 8 nucleotides line up with TRBD2. V shed 0 bases and J 6 bases; nucleotides not matched to a gene: 4. Looked up from germline, CDR1 is LGHNA and CDR2 is YSLEER. CDR3 length equals 15 residues.

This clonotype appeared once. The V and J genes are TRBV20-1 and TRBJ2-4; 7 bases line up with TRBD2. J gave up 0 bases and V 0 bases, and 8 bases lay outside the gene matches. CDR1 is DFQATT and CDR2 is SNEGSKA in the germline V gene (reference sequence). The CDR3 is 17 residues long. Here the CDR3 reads CSARDLSAGPAKNIQYF. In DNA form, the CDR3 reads TGCAGTGCTAGAGATCTCTCAGCGGGGCCAGCCAAAAACATTCAGTACTTC.

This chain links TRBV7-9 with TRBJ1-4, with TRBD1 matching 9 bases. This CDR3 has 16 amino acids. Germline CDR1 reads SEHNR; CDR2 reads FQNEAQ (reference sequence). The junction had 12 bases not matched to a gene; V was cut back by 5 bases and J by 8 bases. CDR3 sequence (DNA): TGTGCCAGCAGCGCGCCGGGACAGGGATTCGGGGAAAAACTGTTTTTT. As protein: CASSAPGQGFGEKLFF. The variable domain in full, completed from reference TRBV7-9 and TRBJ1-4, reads DTGVSQNPRHKITKRGQNVTFRCDPISEHNRLYWYRQTLGQGPEFLTYFQNEAQLEKSRLLSDRFSAERPKGSFSTLEIQRTEQGDSAMYLCASSAPGQGFGEKLFFGSGTQLSVL.

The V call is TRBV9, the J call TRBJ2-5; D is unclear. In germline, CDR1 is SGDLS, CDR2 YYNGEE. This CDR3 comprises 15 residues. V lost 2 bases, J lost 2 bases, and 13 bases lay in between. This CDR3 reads CASSVRPFGQETQYF. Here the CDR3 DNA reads TGTGCCAGCAGCGTGAGACCCTTCGGGCAAGAGACCCAGTACTTC. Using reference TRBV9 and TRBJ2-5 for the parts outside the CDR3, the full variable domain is DSGVTQTPKHLITATGQRVTLRCSPRSGDLSVYWYQQSLDQGLQFLIQYYNGEERAKGNILERFSAQQFPDLHSELNLSSLELGDSALYFCASSVRPFGQETQYFGPGTRLLVL.

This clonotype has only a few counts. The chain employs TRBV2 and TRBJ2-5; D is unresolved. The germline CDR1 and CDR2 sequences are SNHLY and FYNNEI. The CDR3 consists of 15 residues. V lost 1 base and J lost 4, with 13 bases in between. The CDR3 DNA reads TGTGCCAGCAGTGAAGAAGGCGGCCGCGGAGAGACCCAGTACTTC. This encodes CASSEEGGRGETQYF.

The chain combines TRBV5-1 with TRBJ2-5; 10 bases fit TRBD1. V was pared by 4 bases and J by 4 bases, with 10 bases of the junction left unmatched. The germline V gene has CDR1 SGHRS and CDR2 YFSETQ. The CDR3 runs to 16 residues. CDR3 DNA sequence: TGCGCCAGCAGCAGATTCGGACAGGGGGTAGGAGAGACCCAGTACTTC. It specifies CASSRFGQGVGETQYF.

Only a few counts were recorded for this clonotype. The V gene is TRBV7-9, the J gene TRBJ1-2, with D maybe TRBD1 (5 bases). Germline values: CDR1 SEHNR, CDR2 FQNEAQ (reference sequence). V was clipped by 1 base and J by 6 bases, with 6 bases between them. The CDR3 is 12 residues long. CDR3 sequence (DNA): TGTGCCAGCAGCTTAGAGGGACATGGCTACACCTTC. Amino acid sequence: CASSLEGHGYTF.